Following are 26 T cell receptor beta chains from one sample sequenced in a study of regulatory T cells in long-lasting Graves disease. Arm-PCR of CDR3 regions and iRepertoire HTBI primers were the basis on which TCR beta libraries were built. In TCRdb, the multiplex PCR reads were re-called with MiXCR into one record per CDR3 protein. The profile covers fewer than 550,000 distinct CDR3 sequences, with about a fifth appearing a single time and approximately 6.4% taken by the ten largest. Time point indicated: persistent/refractory GD, antithyroid drugs over 5 years with positive TRAb. After RNA was extracted from PBMCs, the TCR library was made from it. This specimen consisted of peripheral blood mononuclear cells (PBMCs), obtained when the disease was refractory, from a patient treated with antithyroid drugs. These receptor sequences come from a female donor with Graves disease.

This clonotype came up many times. The chain couples TRBV28 to TRBJ2-7; D uncertain. The CDR3 consists of 13 residues. The germline V gene encodes CDR1 MDHEN and CDR2 SYDVKM. V was trimmed by 2 bases and J by 4 bases, leaving 9 bases between them. This CDR3 is CASSLVELYEQYF. In nucleotides, the CDR3 is TGTGCCAGCAGTTTAGTGGAGCTTTACGAGCAGTACTTC.

This clonotype was detected many times. The chain joins TRBV6-1 to TRBJ2-7; D ambiguous. Looked up from germline, CDR1 is MNHNS and CDR2 is SASEGT. The CDR3 loop spans 12 amino acids. Trimming cost V 7 bases and J 0 bases, with 7 bases left between them. The CDR3 DNA reads as TGTGCCAGCACCACCTCCTCCTACGAGCAGTACTTC. As protein: CASTTSSYEQYF.

This clonotype was seen ten or more times. The chain uses TRBV27 and TRBJ1-1; 8 nucleotides match TRBD1. CDR1 is MNHEY and CDR2 is SMNVEV in the germline V gene (reference sequence). J gave up 7 bases and V 6 bases, and 4 bases lay outside the gene matches. CDR3 length: 12 amino acids. The CDR3 DNA sequence: TGTGCCAGCAGCCAAACAGGGGGTGAAGCTTTCTTT. Translating gives CASSQTGGEAFF.

This clonotype was seen a handful of times. The rearrangement uses TRBV19 and TRBJ1-1, with D hard to call. This CDR3 region has 17 residues. Trimming took off 0 bases at V and 3 bases at J, with 17 bases between the two ends. CDR1 LNHDA and CDR2 SQIVND come from the germline V gene (reference sequence). CDR3 region: CASSIDLEGELDTEAFF. In DNA form, the CDR3 reads TGTGCCAGTAGTATAGATCTGGAGGGTGAGTTGGACACTGAAGCTTTCTTT.

This clonotype appeared many times. The V gene is TRBV12-3 or TRBV12-4, the J gene TRBJ1-2; maybe TRBD1 (6 bases). V lost 6 bases and J 1 base, leaving 12 bases between the germline ends. The CDR3 sequence is 14 residues long. CDR3 nucleotide sequence: TGTGCCAGCAGCTTCGCAGGGGATAACTATGGCTACACCTTC. Translated: CASSFAGDNYGYTF.

V usage is TRBV4-1 and J usage is TRBJ2-2; 9 bases are a match to TRBD2. This CDR3 has 16 amino acids. With V trimmed by 4 bases and J by 5 bases, 8 bases remained unmatched. Germline V gives CDR1 MGHRA, CDR2 YSYEKL. CDR3 sequence reads: CASSPAGTSWTGELFF. The DNA of the CDR3 is TGCGCCAGCAGCCCCGCCGGGACTAGCTGGACCGGGGAGCTGTTTTTT.

There are a few counts of this clonotype. The chain couples TRBV5-1 to TRBJ2-5, with D perhaps TRBD1 (5 bases). With 5 bases removed from V and 0 bases from J, the gap between germline ends came to 14 bases. The CDR3 covers 15 residues. Looked up from germline, CDR1 is SGHRS and CDR2 is YFSETQ. The CDR3 loop is CASSLWGENQETQYF. The CDR3 DNA sequence: TGCGCCAGCAGTCTTTGGGGCGAAAACCAAGAGACCCAGTACTTC.

The sample holds many counts of this clonotype. The chain carries TRBV5-1 and TRBJ1-4; tentative D call: TRBD1 (5 bases). The CDR3 length is 15 residues. Trimming left V 0 bases short and J 11 bases short, with 17 bases between. Germline assignment: CDR1 SGHRS and CDR2 YFSETQ. For the CDR3, the DNA is TGCGCCAGCAGCTTGGACAGGTGGAGGGATGGGAAACTGTTTTTT. Amino acid sequence: CASSLDRWRDGKLFF.

This chain links TRBV27 with TRBJ2-2; TRBD1 matches at 9 bases. This CDR3 is 14 amino acids long. Germline lookup yields CDR1 MNHEY and CDR2 SMNVEV (reference sequence). V was clipped by 9 bases and J by 7 bases; unmatched bases: 9. Here the CDR3 reads CASRPGQGYGELFF. CDR3 coding DNA: TGTGCCAGTCGTCCGGGACAGGGTTACGGGGAGCTGTTTTTT.

This clonotype showed up many times. This chain links TRBV12-3 or TRBV12-4 with TRBJ1-5, with TRBD1 matching over 7 bases. CDR3 length: 14 amino acids. Germline trimming cut 6 bases from V and 4 bases from J; bases unmatched to any gene: 6. CDR3 nucleotides: TGTGCCAGCAGACACGGGACAGAGAATCAGCCCCAGCATTTT. It specifies CASRHGTENQPQHF.

The chain employs TRBV28 and TRBJ1-3; possibly TRBD1 for D (6 bases). Germline V CDR1 and CDR2: MDHEN, SYDVKM. Trimming took 4 bases from V and 3 from J, leaving 13 bases between them. The CDR3 has 15 amino acids. The CDR3 region is CASSSPGQSGNTIYF. As DNA, the CDR3 is TGTGCCAGCAGTTCCCCGGGACAAAGTGGAAACACCATATATTTT.

The rearrangement uses TRBV18 and TRBJ1-2; tentative D call: TRBD1 (5 bases). Trimming took off 3 bases at V and 6 bases at J, with 11 bases between the two ends. Germline lookup yields CDR1 KGHSH and CDR2 LQKENI. The CDR3 sequence is 13 residues long. CDR3 region: CASSPREGHGYTF. In nucleotides, the CDR3 is TGTGCCAGCTCACCGAGGGAGGGGCATGGCTACACCTTC.

The table lists this clonotype with many counts. The chain uses TRBV27 and TRBJ2-7; 8 positions agree with TRBD2. The germline CDR1 and CDR2 sequences are MNHEY and SMNVEV (reference sequence). V lost 4 bases to trimming and J lost 7 bases; unmatched junction nucleotides: 12. The CDR3 is 15 amino acids. This CDR3 is CASSYLAGILSEQYF. In DNA form, the CDR3 reads TGTGCCAGCAGTTACTTAGCGGGAATACTCTCTGAGCAGTACTTC.

This clonotype was seen more than once but under ten times. The chain joins TRBV30 to TRBJ1-5; tentative D call: TRBD1 (6 bases). Germline lookup yields CDR1 GTSNPN and CDR2 SVGIG (reference sequence). Deletions cut 5 bases from V and 11 bases from J, with 13 bases between. This CDR3 has 11 amino acids. CDR3 amino acids: CAWGQGGAQHF. The CDR3 DNA reads as TGTGCCTGGGGACAAGGGGGGGCCCAGCATTTT. Based on the CDR3 plus reference TRBV30 and TRBJ1-5, the full variable domain is SQTIHQWPATLVQPVGSPLSLECTVEGTSNPNLYWYRQAAGRGLQLLFYSVGIGQISSEVPQNLSASRPQDRQFILSSKKLLLSDSGFYLCAWGQGGAQHFGDGTRLSIL.

CDR3 sequence reads: CAWTGGGSQPQHF. DNA of the CDR3: TGTGCCTGGACGGGGGGGGGATCTCAGCCCCAGCATTTT. The rearrangement joins TRBV30 to TRBJ1-5; the D gene is possibly TRBD1 (5 bases). Looked up from germline, CDR1 is GTSNPN and CDR2 is SVGIG (reference sequence). The V end was cut by 4 bases, the J end by 6 bases, with 13 bases between. CDR3 length: 13 amino acids.

This clonotype was seen only a few times. The V and J genes are TRBV7-9 and TRBJ2-7; D tentatively fits TRBD1 or TRBD2 (5 bases each). The CDR3 has 14 residues. V was cut by 2 bases and J by 6 bases, with 14 bases left in between. Germline-derived CDR1 and CDR2 are SEHNR and FQNEAQ (reference sequence). CDR3 in amino acids: CASSLPRDQAEQYF. Written as DNA, the CDR3 is TGTGCCAGCAGCTTACCCCGGGACCAGGCCGAGCAGTACTTC. The full variable domain, in which reference TRBV7-9 and TRBJ2-7 provide the parts outside the CDR3, is DTGVSQNPRHKITKRGQNVTFRCDPISEHNRLYWYRQTLGQGPEFLTYFQNEAQLEKSRLLSDRFSAERPKGSFSTLEIQRTEQGDSAMYLCASSLPRDQAEQYFGPGTRLTVT.

This clonotype was seen at least ten times. J is TRBJ1-1 and V is TRBV12-3 or TRBV12-4; D remains ambiguous. There are 15 residues in the CDR3. V lost 1 base to trimming and J lost 5 bases, with 14 bases between them. The chain's CDR3 is CASSLGFGKGTEAFF. In DNA form, the CDR3 reads TGTGCCAGCAGTTTAGGGTTTGGAAAAGGGACTGAAGCTTTCTTT.

This chain links TRBV2 with TRBJ1-5, with 7 bases fitting TRBD1. V was clipped by 3 bases and J by 8 bases; unmatched bases: 1. The CDR3 contains 12 residues. Germline V lookup: CDR1 SNHLY, CDR2 FYNNEI. CDR3 loop: CASSEGTEPQHF. DNA for the CDR3: TGTGCCAGCAGTGAGGGGACAGAGCCCCAGCATTTT. Looking up the rest from reference TRBV2 and TRBJ1-5 gives the full variable domain: EPEVTQTPSHQVTQMGQEVILRCVPISNHLYFYWYRQILGQKVEFLVSFYNNEISEKSEIFDDQFSVERPDGSNFTLKIRSTKLEDSAMYFCASSEGTEPQHFGDGTRLSIL.

This clonotype has more than one count but fewer than ten. The V and J genes are TRBV7-2 and TRBJ2-7; tentative D call: TRBD1 (5 bases). Between the trimmed V and J ends, which lost 3 bases and 4 bases, there was a span of 16 bases. The CDR3 extends over 15 amino acids. CDR1 and CDR2 (germline): SGHTA, FQGNSA. The CDR3 loop reads CASSLEPGNHYEQYF. In DNA, the CDR3 is TGTGCCAGCAGCTTGGAGCCAGGGAACCATTACGAGCAGTACTTC.

V and J are TRBV30 and TRBJ1-6, with D unresolved. The germline V and J ends were trimmed by 0 bases and 1 base, with 7 bases remaining between them. Germline assignment: CDR1 GTSNPN and CDR2 SVGIG (reference sequence). The CDR3 runs 15 residues. The CDR3 region is CAWSVTGSYNSPLHF. The CDR3, as DNA: TGTGCCTGGAGTGTAACGGGATCCTATAATTCACCCCTCCACTTT.

In this sample, this clonotype turned up a few times. CDR3: CASSLGGPDTGELFF. The CDR3 DNA follows: TGCGCCAGCAGCTTGGGGGGGCCAGACACCGGGGAGCTGTTTTTT. V gene TRBV5-1 combines with J gene TRBJ2-2, with D possibly TRBD1 on 6 matching bases. The CDR3 is 15 amino acids. Germline values: CDR1 SGHRS, CDR2 YFSETQ. V was trimmed by 0 bases and J by 3 bases, leaving 9 bases between them.

The genes are TRBV19 and TRBJ1-5, with a possible D match to TRBD1 (5 bases). Germline values: CDR1 LNHDA, CDR2 SQIVND (reference sequence). The CDR3 totals 16 residues. Trimming removed 3 bases from V and 0 bases from J, with 12 bases in between. CDR3 in amino acids: CASSMGPIISNQPQHF. The CDR3 nucleotides are TGTGCCAGTAGTATGGGACCGATCATTAGCAATCAGCCCCAGCATTTT. The complete variable domain, with remaining parts taken from reference TRBV19 and TRBJ1-5, reads DGGITQSPKYLFRKEGQNVTLSCEQNLNHDAMYWYRQDPGQGLRLIYYSQIVNDFQKGDIAEGYSVSREKKESFPLTVTSAQKNPTAFYLCASSMGPIISNQPQHFGDGTRLSIL.

This clonotype was seen a handful of times. This chain uses TRBV5-6 with TRBJ2-2, with 7 positions matching TRBD1. CDR3 size: 13 residues. Germline V CDR1 and CDR2: SGHDT, YYEEEE. Unmatched junction bases numbered 5, after V lost 6 bases and J lost 6 bases. The CDR3 sequence: CASKPGTAGELFF. The DNA of the CDR3 is TGTGCCAGCAAGCCCGGGACAGCCGGGGAGCTGTTTTTT.

This clonotype was seen a few times. The chain recombines TRBV24-1 with TRBJ2-2; D gene ambiguous. The V end lost 4 bases, the J end lost 4 bases, and 15 bases lay between the germline ends. CDR1 is KGHDR and CDR2 is SFDVKD in the germline V gene. The CDR3 contains 16 residues. CDR3 residues: CATSDQDQSVTGELFF. The CDR3 DNA follows: TGTGCCACCAGTGACCAGGACCAGTCGGTCACCGGGGAGCTGTTTTTT.

To note about this clonotype: Possible read error: a much larger clone is one base away. J is TRBJ2-5 and V is TRBV4-3, with D perhaps assigned TRBD1 or TRBD2 (5 bases each). Per the germline V gene, CDR1 is LGHNA and CDR2 is YSLEER. Trimming left V 0 bases short and J 9 bases short, with 17 bases between. This CDR3 has 15 residues. The CDR3 region is CASSQDTVDLGAQYF. The DNA for the CDR3 is TGCGCCAGCAGCCAAGATACGGTCGACCTGGGGGCCCAGTACTTC.

On this clonotype: This sequence may be a read error, since a much larger clone differs from it by one base. This chain links TRBV10-3 with TRBJ1-2; D is ambiguous. The CDR3 covers 17 residues. Germline loops: CDR1 ENHRY, CDR2 SYGVKD. The CDR3 DNA reads as TGTGCCATCAGTGAGACAACCTACGACGTCAGCAACTATGGCCACACCTTC. Translating it yields CAISETTYDVSNYGHTF.